The next 9 T cell receptor beta chains were all read from a single sample in a study of long-term antiretroviral therapy in people with HIV. With survey level as its setting, the immunoSEQ assay was v3.0. Sequencing used immunoSEQ multiplex PCR; TCRdb keeps in-frame clones, though not all of them. The data show about 19,000 clones, with less than 85% seen just once and about 6.8% held by the top ten. Source: unsorted PBMCs, taken at the start of antiretroviral therapy, before treatment. All receptors come from a man between 18 and 35 years old with HIV.

J is TRBJ2-1 and V is TRBV19, with TRBD2 as a possible D gene (5 bases). Germline CDR1 reads LNHDA; CDR2 reads SQIVND (reference sequence). V lost 3 bases and J 8 bases, leaving 8 bases between the germline ends. The CDR3 covers 12 residues. In nucleotides, the CDR3 is TGTGCCAGTAGTATCGCAGCGGATGAGCAGTTCTTC. It yields the protein CASSIAADEQFF.

This clone is medium-sized within its sample. The chain uses TRBV7-3 and TRBJ2-1; TRBD2 agrees at 12 bases. V dropped 5 bases and J dropped 8; count of bases not matched to a gene: 16. There are 18 residues in the CDR3. Germline V gives CDR1 SGHTA, CDR2 FQGTGA. The CDR3 coding sequence is TGTGCCAGCAGCCTCTCGACTAGCGGGAGCCACCCAGCCCATGAGCAGTTCTTC. Protein sequence: CASSLSTSGSHPAHEQFF. The full variable domain, with the rest looked up from reference TRBV7-3 and TRBJ2-1, is GAGVSQTPSNKVTEKGKYVELRCDPISGHTALYWYRQSLGQGPEFLIYFQGTGAADDSGLPNDRFFAVRPEGSVSTLKIQRTERGDSAVYLCASSLSTSGSHPAHEQFFGPGTRLTVL.

The V call is TRBV2, the J call TRBJ1-5; D remains ambiguous. The CDR3 is made up of 17 amino acids. Trimming took off 0 bases at V and 3 bases at J, with 15 bases between the two ends. Germline CDR1 SNHLY, CDR2 FYNNEI. The CDR3 coding sequence is TGTGCCAGCAGTGAAGCGTACTTCTTGGCAGACAATCAGCCCCAGCATTTT. It yields the protein CASSEAYFLADNQPQHF.

This clone was picked up one time. The chain links TRBV5-4 to TRBJ2-7, with a weak D call TRBD1 (5 bases). Germline V CDR1 and CDR2: SGHNT, YYREEE (reference sequence). The V end lost 0 bases, the J end lost 6 bases, and 10 bases lay between the germline ends. CDR3 length: 13 amino acids. CDR3 nucleotide sequence: TGTGCCAGCAGCTTGGGGGGCGACTTCGAGCAGTACTTC. Protein sequence: CASSLGGDFEQYF.

The rearrangement uses TRBV9 and TRBJ2-5; D is perhaps TRBD1 (6 bases). The CDR3 spans 17 residues. From germline, CDR1 is SGDLS and CDR2 YYNGEE. V lost 0 bases and J 1 base, leaving 16 bases between the germline ends. The CDR3 DNA is TGTGCCAGCAGCGTAGGCTTTGGGACACGATTCCAAGAGACCCAGTACTTC. It yields the protein CASSVGFGTRFQETQYF. Using reference TRBV9 and TRBJ2-5 for the parts outside the CDR3, the full variable domain is DSGVTQTPKHLITATGQRVTLRCSPRSGDLSVYWYQQSLDQGLQFLIQYYNGEERAKGNILERFSAQQFPDLHSELNLSSLELGDSALYFCASSVGFGTRFQETQYFGPGTRLLVL.

The chain carries TRBV2 and TRBJ2-1, with D possibly TRBD1 on 5 matching bases. The CDR3 is 14 residues long. Trimming pared 8 bases from V and 4 bases from J, leaving 15 bases between. Germline V gives CDR1 SNHLY, CDR2 FYNNEI. The CDR3: CASSYGARYNEQFF. CDR3 nucleotides: TGTGCCAGCTCCTATGGGGCCAGATACAATGAGCAGTTCTTC.

The chain carries TRBV5-1 and TRBJ2-7; 7 bases agree with TRBD1. Germline V gene lookup returns CDR1 SGHRS and CDR2 YFSETQ. The CDR3 sequence is 14 residues long. With 4 bases clipped from V and 2 bases from J, the junction kept 6 bases outside the gene matches. In nucleotides, the CDR3 is TGCGCCAGCAGCCTACATGGACAGGCCTACGAGCAGTACTTC. It translates to CASSLHGQAYEQYF.

The V and J genes are TRBV28 and TRBJ2-7; TRBD2 might be the D (5 bases). The CDR3 contains 13 residues. Germline V gene data show CDR1 as MDHEN and CDR2 as SYDVKM. V was clipped by 4 bases and J by 7 bases, with 14 bases between them. CDR3 loop: CASSSGFLREQYF. The CDR3, as DNA: TGTGCCAGCAGTTCGGGATTCCTGAGGGAGCAGTACTTC.

The V gene is TRBV13, the J gene TRBJ2-1; D unclear. The CDR3 has 16 residues. V lost 1 base to trimming and J lost 0 bases, with 10 bases between them. Germline CDR1 reads PRHDT; CDR2 reads FYEKMQ (reference sequence). The CDR3 region has the DNA TGTGCCAGCAGCTTAGCTCTGTTGAGCTCCTACAATGAGCAGTTCTTC. This encodes CASSLALLSSYNEQFF.